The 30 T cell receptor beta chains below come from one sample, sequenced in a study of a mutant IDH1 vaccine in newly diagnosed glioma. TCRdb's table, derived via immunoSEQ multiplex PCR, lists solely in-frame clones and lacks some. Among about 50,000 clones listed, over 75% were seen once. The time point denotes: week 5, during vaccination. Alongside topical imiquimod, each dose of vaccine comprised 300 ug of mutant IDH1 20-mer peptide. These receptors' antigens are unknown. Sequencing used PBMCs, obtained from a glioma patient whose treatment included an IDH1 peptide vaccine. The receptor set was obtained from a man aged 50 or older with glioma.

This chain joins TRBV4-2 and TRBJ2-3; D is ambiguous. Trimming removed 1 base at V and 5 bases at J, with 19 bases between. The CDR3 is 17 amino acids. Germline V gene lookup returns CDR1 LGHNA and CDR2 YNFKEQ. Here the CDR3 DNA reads TGTGCCAGCAGCCAAGGTCCCGCCACCCAAGCACAAGATACGCAGTATTTT. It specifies CASSQGPATQAQDTQYF.

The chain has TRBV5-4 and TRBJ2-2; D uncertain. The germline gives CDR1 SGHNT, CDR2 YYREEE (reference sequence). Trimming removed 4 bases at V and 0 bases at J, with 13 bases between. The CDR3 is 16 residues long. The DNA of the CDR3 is TGTGCCAGCAGCCAGGTTCAAAGTGCGAACACCGGGGAGCTGTTTTTT. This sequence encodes CASSQVQSANTGELFF.

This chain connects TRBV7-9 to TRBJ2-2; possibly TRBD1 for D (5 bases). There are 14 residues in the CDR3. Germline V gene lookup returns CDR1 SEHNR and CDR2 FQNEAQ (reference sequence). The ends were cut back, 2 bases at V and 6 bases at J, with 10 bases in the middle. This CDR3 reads CASSLTEGAGELFF. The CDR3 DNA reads TGTGCCAGCAGCTTAACCGAAGGGGCCGGGGAGCTGTTTTTT.

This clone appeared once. CDR3 loop: CASSRGDTQYF. CDR3 DNA: TGTGCCAGTAGTCGAGGAGATACGCAGTATTTT. The rearrangement joins TRBV19 to TRBJ2-3, with no clear D. The CDR3 has 11 residues. The ends were cut back, 5 bases at V and 5 bases at J, with 5 bases in the middle. CDR1 and CDR2 from the germline V gene are LNHDA and SQIVND (reference sequence).

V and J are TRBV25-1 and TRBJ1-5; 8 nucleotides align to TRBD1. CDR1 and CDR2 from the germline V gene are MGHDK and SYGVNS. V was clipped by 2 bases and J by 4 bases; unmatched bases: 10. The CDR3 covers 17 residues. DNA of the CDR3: TGTGCCAGCAGTGAAGGAGGGGCACAGGGGGGGAATCAGCCCCAGCATTTT. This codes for CASSEGGAQGGNQPQHF.

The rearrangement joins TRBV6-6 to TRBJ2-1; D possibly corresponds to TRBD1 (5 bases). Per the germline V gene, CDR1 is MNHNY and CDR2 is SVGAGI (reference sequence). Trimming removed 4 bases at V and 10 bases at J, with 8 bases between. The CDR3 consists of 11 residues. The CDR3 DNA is TGTGCCAGCAGTTTTGGACACGAGCAGTTCTTC. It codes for CASSFGHEQFF.

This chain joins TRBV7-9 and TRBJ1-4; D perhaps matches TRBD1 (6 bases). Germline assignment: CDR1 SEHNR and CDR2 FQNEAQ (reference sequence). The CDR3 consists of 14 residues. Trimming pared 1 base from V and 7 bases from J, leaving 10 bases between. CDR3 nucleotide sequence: TGTGCCAGCAGCTTAGGGACAGTTCGTGAAAAACTGTTTTTT. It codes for CASSLGTVREKLFF. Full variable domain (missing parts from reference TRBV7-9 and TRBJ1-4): DTGVSQNPRHKITKRGQNVTFRCDPISEHNRLYWYRQTLGQGPEFLTYFQNEAQLEKSRLLSDRFSAERPKGSFSTLEIQRTEQGDSAMYLCASSLGTVREKLFFGSGTQLSVL.

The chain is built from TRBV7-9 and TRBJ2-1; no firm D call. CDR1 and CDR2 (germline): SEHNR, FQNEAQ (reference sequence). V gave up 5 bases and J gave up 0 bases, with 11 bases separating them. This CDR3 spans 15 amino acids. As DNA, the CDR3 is TGTGCCAGCAGCGAACAGATGAGCTCCTACAATGAGCAGTTCTTC. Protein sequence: CASSEQMSSYNEQFF.

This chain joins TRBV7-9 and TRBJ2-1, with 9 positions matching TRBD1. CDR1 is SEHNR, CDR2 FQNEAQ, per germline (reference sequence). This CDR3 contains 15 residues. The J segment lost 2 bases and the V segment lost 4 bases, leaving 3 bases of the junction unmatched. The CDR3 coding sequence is TGTGCCAGCAGCTCGGGACAGGGTACCTACAATGAGCAGTTCTTC. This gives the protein CASSSGQGTYNEQFF.

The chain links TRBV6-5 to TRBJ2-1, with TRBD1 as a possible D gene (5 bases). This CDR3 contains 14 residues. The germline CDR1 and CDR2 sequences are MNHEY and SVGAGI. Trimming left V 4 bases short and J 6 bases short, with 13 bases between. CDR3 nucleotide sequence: TGTGCCAGCAGTTTCAGGGTTAGGTCCAATGAGCAGTTCTTC. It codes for CASSFRVRSNEQFF.

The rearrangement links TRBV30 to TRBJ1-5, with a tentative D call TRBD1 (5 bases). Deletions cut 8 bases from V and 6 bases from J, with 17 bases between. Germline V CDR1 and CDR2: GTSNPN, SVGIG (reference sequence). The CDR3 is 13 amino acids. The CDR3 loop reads CALESREGQPQHF. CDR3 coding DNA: TGTGCCCTGGAAAGCAGGGAGGGTCAGCCCCAGCATTTT.

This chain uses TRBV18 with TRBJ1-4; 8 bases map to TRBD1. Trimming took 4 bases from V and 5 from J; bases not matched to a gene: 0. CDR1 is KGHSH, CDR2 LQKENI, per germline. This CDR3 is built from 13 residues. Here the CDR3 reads CASSRQGNEKLFF. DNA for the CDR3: TGTGCCAGCTCACGACAGGGGAATGAAAAACTGTTTTTT.

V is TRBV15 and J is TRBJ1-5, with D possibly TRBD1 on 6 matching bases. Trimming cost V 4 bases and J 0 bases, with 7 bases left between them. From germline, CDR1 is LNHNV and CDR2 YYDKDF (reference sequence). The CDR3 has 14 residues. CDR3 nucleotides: TGTGCCACCAGCACAGGGGTTAGCAATCAGCCCCAGCATTTT. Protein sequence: CATSTGVSNQPQHF.

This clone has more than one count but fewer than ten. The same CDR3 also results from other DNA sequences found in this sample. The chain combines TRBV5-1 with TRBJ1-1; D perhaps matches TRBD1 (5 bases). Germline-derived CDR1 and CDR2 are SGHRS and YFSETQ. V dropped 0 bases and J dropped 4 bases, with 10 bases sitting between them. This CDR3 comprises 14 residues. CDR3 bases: TGCGCCAGCAGCTTGGGCCAGGGCGGCACTGAAGCTTTCTTT. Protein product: CASSLGQGGTEAFF.

CDR3 coding DNA: TGTGCCTGGAGTCAGGCTGGACAGCCCCAGCATTTT. Translating it yields CAWSQAGQPQHF. The rearrangement uses TRBV30 and TRBJ1-5; D is unresolved. This CDR3 spans 12 amino acids. Germline lookup yields CDR1 GTSNPN and CDR2 SVGIG (reference sequence). V lost 2 bases and J lost 7, with 9 bases in between.

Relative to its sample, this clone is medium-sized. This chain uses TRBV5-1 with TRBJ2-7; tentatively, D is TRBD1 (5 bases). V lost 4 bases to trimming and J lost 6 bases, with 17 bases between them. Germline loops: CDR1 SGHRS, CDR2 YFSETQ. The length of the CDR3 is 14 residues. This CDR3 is CASSPRQQQAEQYF. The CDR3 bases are TGCGCCAGCAGCCCCAGACAGCAGCAGGCCGAGCAGTACTTC.

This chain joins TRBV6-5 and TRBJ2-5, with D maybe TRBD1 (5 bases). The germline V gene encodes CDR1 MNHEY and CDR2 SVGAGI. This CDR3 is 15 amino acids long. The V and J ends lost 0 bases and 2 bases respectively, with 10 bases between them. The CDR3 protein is CASSYSWAGQETQYF. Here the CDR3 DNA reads TGTGCCAGCAGTTACTCATGGGCAGGGCAAGAGACCCAGTACTTC.

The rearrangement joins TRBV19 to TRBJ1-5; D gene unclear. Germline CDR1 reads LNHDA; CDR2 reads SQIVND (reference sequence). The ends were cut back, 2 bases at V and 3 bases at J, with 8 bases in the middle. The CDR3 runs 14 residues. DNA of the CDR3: TGTGCCAGTAGTATAAGACACCTCAATCAGCCCCAGCATTTT. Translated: CASSIRHLNQPQHF.

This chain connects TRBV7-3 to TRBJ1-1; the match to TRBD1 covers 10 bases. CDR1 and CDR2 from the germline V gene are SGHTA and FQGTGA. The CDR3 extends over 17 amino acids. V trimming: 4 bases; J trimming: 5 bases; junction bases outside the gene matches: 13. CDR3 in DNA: TGTGCCAGCAGCTCCTACGGGACAGGGGTTGAGGGGACTGAAGCTTTCTTT. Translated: CASSSYGTGVEGTEAFF.

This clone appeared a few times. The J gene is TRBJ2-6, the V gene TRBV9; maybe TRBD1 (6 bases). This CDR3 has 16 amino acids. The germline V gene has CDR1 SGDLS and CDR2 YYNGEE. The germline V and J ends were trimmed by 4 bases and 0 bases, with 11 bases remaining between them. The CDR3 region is CASSPMDSSGANVLTF. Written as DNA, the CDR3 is TGTGCCAGCAGCCCCATGGACAGCTCTGGGGCCAACGTCCTGACTTTC. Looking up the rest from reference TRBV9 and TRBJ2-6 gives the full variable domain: DSGVTQTPKHLITATGQRVTLRCSPRSGDLSVYWYQQSLDQGLQFLIQYYNGEERAKGNILERFSAQQFPDLHSELNLSSLELGDSALYFCASSPMDSSGANVLTFGAGSRLTVL.

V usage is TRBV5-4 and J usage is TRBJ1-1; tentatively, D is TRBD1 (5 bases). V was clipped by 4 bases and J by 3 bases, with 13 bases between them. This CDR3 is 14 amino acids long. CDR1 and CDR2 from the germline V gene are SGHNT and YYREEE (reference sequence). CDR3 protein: CASSPDWGDTEAFF. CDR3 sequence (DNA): TGTGCCAGCAGCCCGGATTGGGGCGACACTGAAGCTTTCTTT. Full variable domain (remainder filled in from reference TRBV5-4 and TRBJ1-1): ETGVTQSPTHLIKTRGQQVTLRCSSQSGHNTVSWYQQALGQGPQFIFQYYREEENGRGNFPPRFSGLQFPNYSSELNVNALELDDSALYLCASSPDWGDTEAFFGQGTRLTVV.

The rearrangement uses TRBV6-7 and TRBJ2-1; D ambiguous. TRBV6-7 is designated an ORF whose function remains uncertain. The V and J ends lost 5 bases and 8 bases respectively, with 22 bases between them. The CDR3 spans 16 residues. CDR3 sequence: CASSRVSARDWYEQFF. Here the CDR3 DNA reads TGTGCCAGCAGTCGCGTATCGGCCAGAGACTGGTATGAGCAGTTCTTC.

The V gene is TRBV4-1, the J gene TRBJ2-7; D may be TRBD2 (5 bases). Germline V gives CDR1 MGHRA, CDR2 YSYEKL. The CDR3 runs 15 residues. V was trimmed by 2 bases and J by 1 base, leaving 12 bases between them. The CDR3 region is CASSQPTGISYEQYF. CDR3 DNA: TGCGCCAGCAGCCAACCCACCGGGATTTCCTACGAGCAGTACTTC.

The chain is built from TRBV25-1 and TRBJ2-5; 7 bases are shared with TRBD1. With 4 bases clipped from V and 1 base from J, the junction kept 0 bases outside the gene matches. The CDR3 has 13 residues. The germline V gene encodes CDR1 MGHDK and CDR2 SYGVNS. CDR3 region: CASSGDSQETQYF. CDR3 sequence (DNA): TGTGCCAGCAGTGGGGACAGCCAAGAGACCCAGTACTTC.

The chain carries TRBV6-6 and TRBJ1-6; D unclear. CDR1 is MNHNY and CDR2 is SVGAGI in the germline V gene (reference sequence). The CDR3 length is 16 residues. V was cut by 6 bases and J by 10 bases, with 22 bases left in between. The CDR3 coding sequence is TGTGCCAGCAGGACCTCAGCTCATCCTATCGCCTCACCCCTCCACTTT. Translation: CASRTSAHPIASPLHF.

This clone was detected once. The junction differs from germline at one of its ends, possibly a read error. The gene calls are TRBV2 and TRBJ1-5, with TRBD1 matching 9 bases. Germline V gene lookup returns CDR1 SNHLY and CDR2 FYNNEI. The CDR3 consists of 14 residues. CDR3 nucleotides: TGTGCCGGCAGCCGGGACAGGGGCAATCAGCCCCAGCATTTT. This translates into CAGSRDRGNQPQHF.

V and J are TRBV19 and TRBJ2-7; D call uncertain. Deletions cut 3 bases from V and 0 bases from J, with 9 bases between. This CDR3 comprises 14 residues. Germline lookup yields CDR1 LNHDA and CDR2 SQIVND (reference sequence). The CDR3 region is CASSIDPSSYEQYF. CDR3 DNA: TGTGCCAGTAGTATCGATCCTAGCTCCTACGAGCAGTACTTC. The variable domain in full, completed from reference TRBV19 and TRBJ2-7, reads DGGITQSPKYLFRKEGQNVTLSCEQNLNHDAMYWYRQDPGQGLRLIYYSQIVNDFQKGDIAEGYSVSREKKESFPLTVTSAQKNPTAFYLCASSIDPSSYEQYFGPGTRLTVT.

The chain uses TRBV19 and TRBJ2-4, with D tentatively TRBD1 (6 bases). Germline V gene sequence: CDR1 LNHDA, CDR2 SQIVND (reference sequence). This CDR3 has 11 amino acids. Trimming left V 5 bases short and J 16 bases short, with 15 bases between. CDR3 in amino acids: CASSLGHLGYF. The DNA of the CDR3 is TGTGCCAGTAGTTTGGGACACTTGGGCTACTTC.

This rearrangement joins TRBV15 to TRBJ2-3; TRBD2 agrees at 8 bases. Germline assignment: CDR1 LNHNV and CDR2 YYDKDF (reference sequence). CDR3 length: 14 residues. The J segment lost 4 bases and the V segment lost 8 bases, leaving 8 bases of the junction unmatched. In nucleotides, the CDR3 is TGTGCCACCGGGCCGGGAGGGCCTGCAGATACGCAGTATTTT. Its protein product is CATGPGGPADTQYF.

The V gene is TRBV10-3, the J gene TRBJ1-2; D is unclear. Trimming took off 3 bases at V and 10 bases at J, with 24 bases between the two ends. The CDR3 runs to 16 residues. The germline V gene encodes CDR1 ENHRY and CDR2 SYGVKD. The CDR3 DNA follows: TGTGCCATCAGTGACTATCAGGACGCTTCCGTGCGTGACTACACCTTC. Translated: CAISDYQDASVRDYTF.